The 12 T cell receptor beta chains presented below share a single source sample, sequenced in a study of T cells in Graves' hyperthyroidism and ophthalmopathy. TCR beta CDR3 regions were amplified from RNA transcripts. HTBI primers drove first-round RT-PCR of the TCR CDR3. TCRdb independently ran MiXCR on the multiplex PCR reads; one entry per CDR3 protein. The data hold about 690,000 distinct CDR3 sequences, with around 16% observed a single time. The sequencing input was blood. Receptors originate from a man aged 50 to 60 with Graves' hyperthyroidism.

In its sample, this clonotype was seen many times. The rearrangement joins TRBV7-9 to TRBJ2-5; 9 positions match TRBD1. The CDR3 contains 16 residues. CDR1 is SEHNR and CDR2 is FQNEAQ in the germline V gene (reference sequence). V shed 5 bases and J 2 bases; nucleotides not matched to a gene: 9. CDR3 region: CASSQTPGQGQETQYF. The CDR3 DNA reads TGTGCCAGCAGCCAAACACCGGGACAGGGACAAGAGACCCAGTACTTC. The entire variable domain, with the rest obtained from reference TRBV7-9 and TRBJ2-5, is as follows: DTGVSQNPRHKITKRGQNVTFRCDPISEHNRLYWYRQTLGQGPEFLTYFQNEAQLEKSRLLSDRFSAERPKGSFSTLEIQRTEQGDSAMYLCASSQTPGQGQETQYFGPGTRLLVL.

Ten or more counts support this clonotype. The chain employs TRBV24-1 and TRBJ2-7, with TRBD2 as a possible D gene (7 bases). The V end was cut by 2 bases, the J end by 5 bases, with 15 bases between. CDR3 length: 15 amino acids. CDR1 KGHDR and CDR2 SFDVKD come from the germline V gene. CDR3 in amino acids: CATSDYGGPPHEQYF. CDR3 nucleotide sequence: TGTGCCACCAGTGATTACGGGGGGCCCCCCCACGAGCAGTACTTC.

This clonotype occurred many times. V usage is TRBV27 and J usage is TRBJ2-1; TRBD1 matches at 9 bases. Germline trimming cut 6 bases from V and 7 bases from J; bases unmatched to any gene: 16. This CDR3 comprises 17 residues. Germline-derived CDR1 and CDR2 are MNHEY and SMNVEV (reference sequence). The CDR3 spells CASRSLFLRDRVNEQFF. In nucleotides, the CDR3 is TGTGCCAGCAGGAGTCTTTTCCTTCGGGACAGGGTGAATGAGCAGTTCTTC.

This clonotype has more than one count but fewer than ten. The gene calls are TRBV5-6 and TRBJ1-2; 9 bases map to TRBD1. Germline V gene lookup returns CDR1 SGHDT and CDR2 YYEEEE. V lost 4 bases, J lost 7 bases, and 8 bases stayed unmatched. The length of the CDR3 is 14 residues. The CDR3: CASSGPGQGPGYTF. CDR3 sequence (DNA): TGTGCCAGCAGCGGGCCGGGACAGGGTCCTGGCTACACCTTC.

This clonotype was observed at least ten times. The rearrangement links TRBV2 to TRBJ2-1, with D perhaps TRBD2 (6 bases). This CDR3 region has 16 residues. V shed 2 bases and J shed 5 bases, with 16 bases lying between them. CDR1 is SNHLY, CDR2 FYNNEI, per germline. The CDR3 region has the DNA TGTGCCAGCAGTGAACTAGGGGACTTGAAAAACAATGAGCAGTTCTTC. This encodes CASSELGDLKNNEQFF.

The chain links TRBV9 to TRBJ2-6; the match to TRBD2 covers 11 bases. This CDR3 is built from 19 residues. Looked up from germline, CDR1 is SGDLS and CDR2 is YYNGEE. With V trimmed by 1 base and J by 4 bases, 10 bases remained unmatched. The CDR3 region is CASSVPTSGSTSGANVLTF. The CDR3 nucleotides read TGTGCCAGCAGCGTACCCACTAGCGGGAGTACATCCGGGGCCAACGTCCTGACTTTC.

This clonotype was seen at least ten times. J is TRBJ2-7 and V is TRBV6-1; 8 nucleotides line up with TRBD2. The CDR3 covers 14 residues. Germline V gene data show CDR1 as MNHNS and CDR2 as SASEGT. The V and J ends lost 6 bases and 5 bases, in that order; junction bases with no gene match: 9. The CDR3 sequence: CASRERELGNEQYF. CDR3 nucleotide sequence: TGTGCCAGCAGGGAGCGGGAGCTAGGGAACGAGCAGTACTTC.

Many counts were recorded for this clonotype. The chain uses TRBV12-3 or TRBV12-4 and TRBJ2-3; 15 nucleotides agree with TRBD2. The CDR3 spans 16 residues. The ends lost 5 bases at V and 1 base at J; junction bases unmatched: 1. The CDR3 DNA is TGTGCCAGCAGTCGGACTAGCGGGAGGGGCACAGATACGCAGTATTTT. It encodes CASSRTSGRGTDTQYF.

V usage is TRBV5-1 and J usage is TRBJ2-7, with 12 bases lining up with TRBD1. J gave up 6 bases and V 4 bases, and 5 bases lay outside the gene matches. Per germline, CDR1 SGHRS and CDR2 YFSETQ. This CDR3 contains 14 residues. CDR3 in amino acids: CASSKGTGGSEQYF. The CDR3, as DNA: TGCGCCAGCAGCAAAGGGACAGGGGGCAGCGAGCAGTACTTC. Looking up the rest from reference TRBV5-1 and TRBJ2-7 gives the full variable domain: KAGVTQTPRYLIKTRGQQVTLSCSPISGHRSVSWYQQTPGQGLQFLFEYFSETQRNKGNFPGRFSGRQFSNSRSEMNVSTLELGDSALYLCASSKGTGGSEQYFGPGTRLTVT.

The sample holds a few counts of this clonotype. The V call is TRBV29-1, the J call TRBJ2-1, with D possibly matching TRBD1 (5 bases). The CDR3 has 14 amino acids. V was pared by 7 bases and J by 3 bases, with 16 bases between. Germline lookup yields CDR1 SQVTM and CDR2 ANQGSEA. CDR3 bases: TGCAGCGACCAGACAGAGTCCGTCTACAATGAGCAGTTCTTC. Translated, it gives CSDQTESVYNEQFF.

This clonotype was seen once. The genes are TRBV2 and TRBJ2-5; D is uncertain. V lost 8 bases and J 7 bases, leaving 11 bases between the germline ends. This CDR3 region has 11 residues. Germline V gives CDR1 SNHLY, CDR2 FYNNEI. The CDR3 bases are TGTGCCAGCGGGGTAGATGGGACCCAGTACTTC. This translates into CASGVDGTQYF. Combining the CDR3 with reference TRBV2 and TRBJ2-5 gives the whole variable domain EPEVTQTPSHQVTQMGQEVILRCVPISNHLYFYWYRQILGQKVEFLVSFYNNEISEKSEIFDDQFSVERPDGSNFTLKIRSTKLEDSAMYFCASGVDGTQYFGPGTRLLVL.

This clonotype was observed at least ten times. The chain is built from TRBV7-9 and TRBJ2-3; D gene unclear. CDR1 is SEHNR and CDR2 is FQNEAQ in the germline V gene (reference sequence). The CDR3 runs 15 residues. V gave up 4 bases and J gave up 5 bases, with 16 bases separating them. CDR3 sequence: CASSSRLRLGDTQYF. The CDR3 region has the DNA TGTGCCAGCAGCTCGAGACTCAGATTAGGAGATACGCAGTATTTT.